This T cell receptor (beta chain) was retrieved from a study of blood T cell repertoires in COVID-19. Study-level background: Researchers got acute and convalescent COVID-19 samples from the United States, Italy and Spain. From T cells, B-cell-depleted T cells, or PBMCs came the material, which was cDNA or gDNA.

The CDR3 contains 12 residues. V was pared by 5 bases and J by 4 bases, with 3 bases between. From germline, CDR1 is SGHTA and CDR2 FQGNSA. As originally analysed: It was from reference gene primer amplification that nucleated cell counts were estimated. Some clones are missing from TCRdb's copy, which holds only in-frame ones; the method was immunoSEQ multiplex PCR. V and J calls and clone size come straight from that table; D and trimming were deduced from the DNA. This table has roughly 500,000 clones, 70% to 90% appearing once. The chain links TRBV7-2 to TRBJ1-6; D uncertain. The sequenced material came from peripheral blood. The source of this sequence is a human donor in a cohort sampled during active COVID-19. CDR3 amino acids: CASSQYNSPLHF. DNA of the CDR3: TGTGCCAGCAGCCAGTATAATTCACCCCTCCACTTT. Drawing the rest from reference TRBV7-2 and TRBJ1-6, the complete variable domain is GAGVSQSPSNKVTEKGKDVELRCDPISGHTALYWYRQSLGQGLEFLIYFQGNSAPDKSGLPSDRFSAERTGGSVSTLTIQRTQQEDSAVYLCASSQYNSPLHFGNGTRLTVT.